The 14 T cell receptor beta chains given below trace back to one sample, sequenced in a study of cytomegalovirus exposure and HLA in healthy donors. In the PCR, 60 Vbeta and 13 Jbeta primers were used. Sequenced by immunoSEQ multiplex PCR; TCRdb stores in-frame clones only, minus some. The sample holds about 98,000 clones, approximately 79% seen once. The specimen sequenced was PBMCs. The receptors shown here come from a male donor in good health and CMV-seronegative.

The J gene is TRBJ2-1, the V gene TRBV6-1; 8 nucleotides align to TRBD2. V dropped 7 bases and J dropped 6; count of bases not matched to a gene: 5. Germline V CDR1 and CDR2: MNHNS, SASEGT. The CDR3 length is 13 residues. CDR3 in DNA: TGTGCCAGCAATTTTCGGGGGGGCAATGAGCAGTTCTTC. Translated, it gives CASNFRGGNEQFF.

The chain recombines TRBV28 with TRBJ2-1; possible D gene TRBD2, 6 bases. The CDR3 contains 14 residues. Trimming took 3 bases from V and 6 from J, leaving 12 bases between them. CDR1 and CDR2 (germline): MDHEN, SYDVKM. This CDR3 is CASSFGGYGNEQFF. DNA for the CDR3: TGTGCCAGCAGTTTCGGGGGATATGGCAATGAGCAGTTCTTC.

The rearrangement uses TRBV18 and TRBJ1-1; D ambiguous. The CDR3 totals 13 residues. The V gene lost 0 bases and the J gene lost 5 bases, with 7 bases spanning the gap. The V gene's germline CDR1 is KGHSH and CDR2 LQKENI. Written as DNA, the CDR3 is TGTGCCAGCTCACCACCTTCCCTGACTGAAGCTTTCTTT. It codes for CASSPPSLTEAFF.

This rearrangement joins TRBV7-2 to TRBJ2-3; 10 nucleotides match TRBD2. CDR1 and CDR2 from the germline V gene are SGHTA and FQGNSA. The CDR3 is made up of 19 amino acids. Unmatched junction bases numbered 15, after V lost 5 bases and J lost 1 base. CDR3 region: CASSRTVAGGVGGTDTQYF. The CDR3 DNA sequence: TGTGCCAGCAGCCGAACCGTAGCGGGAGGAGTAGGCGGCACAGATACGCAGTATTTT. The full variable domain, in which reference TRBV7-2 and TRBJ2-3 provide the parts outside the CDR3, is GAGVSQSPSNKVTEKGKDVELRCDPISGHTALYWYRQSLGQGLEFLIYFQGNSAPDKSGLPSDRFSAERTGGSVSTLTIQRTQQEDSAVYLCASSRTVAGGVGGTDTQYFGPGTRLTVL.

V usage is TRBV21-1 and J usage is TRBJ2-2; the DNA was not used to check the table's D call, TRBD2. TRBV21-1 corresponds to a pseudogene. This CDR3 spans 22 amino acids. The CDR3 bases are TGTGCCAGCAGCCAGGACTATACGATTCCGCTCCACCCCAATTTGAACACCGGGGAGCTGTTTTTT. Translating gives CASSQDYTIPLHPNLNTGELFF.

The chain couples TRBV4-1 to TRBJ1-4; D is possibly TRBD1 (5 bases). V was pared by 4 bases and J by 5 bases, with 14 bases between. Germline V gene lookup returns CDR1 MGHRA and CDR2 YSYEKL. This CDR3 is 15 amino acids long. CDR3 in DNA: TGCGCCAGCAGCCTCGCAGCCAGGGCGAATGAAAAACTGTTTTTT. As protein: CASSLAARANEKLFF.

The rearrangement links TRBV27 to TRBJ1-5; a weak D match, TRBD1 (5 bases). The germline CDR1 and CDR2 sequences are MNHEY and SMNVEV (reference sequence). The CDR3 runs to 16 residues. Trimming removed 7 bases at V and 1 base at J, with 17 bases between. CDR3 sequence: CASKRDSSFSNQPQHF. The CDR3 DNA sequence: TGTGCCAGCAAAAGAGACAGCAGTTTCAGCAATCAGCCCCAGCATTTT.

The CDR3 DNA sequence: TGTGCCAGCAGCCCCGACCTAGCGGGCGCTTACAATGAGCAGTTCTTC. Translated: CASSPDLAGAYNEQFF. The chain employs TRBV7-3 and TRBJ2-1, with 8 positions matching TRBD2. The CDR3 is 16 residues long. Germline-derived CDR1 and CDR2 are SGHTA and FQGTGA. The J segment lost 4 bases and the V segment lost 5 bases, leaving 10 bases of the junction unmatched.

The chain has TRBV27 and TRBJ2-3; no clear D. There are 13 residues in the CDR3. Germline V CDR1 and CDR2: MNHEY, SMNVEV (reference sequence). V was shortened by 6 bases and J by 1 base, with 8 bases between the two germline ends. The DNA of the CDR3 is TGTGCCAGCAGCCTTTTAGGCACAGATACGCAGTATTTT. It translates to CASSLLGTDTQYF.

The chain couples TRBV27 to TRBJ1-2; a possible D gene is TRBD1 (6 bases). The germline V gene encodes CDR1 MNHEY and CDR2 SMNVEV (reference sequence). With 3 bases removed from V and 0 bases from J, the gap between germline ends came to 14 bases. This CDR3 comprises 16 residues. DNA of the CDR3: TGTGCCAGCAGTTTTGGGGAGACAGGATCTAACTATGGCTACACCTTC. It is translated as CASSFGETGSNYGYTF.

The chain links TRBV28 to TRBJ2-2, with 7 bases matching TRBD2. Trimming took 6 bases from V and 4 from J; bases not matched to a gene: 8. Germline V gene lookup returns CDR1 MDHEN and CDR2 SYDVKM. The CDR3 consists of 15 residues. Here the CDR3 reads CASRLAGRVTGELFF. The CDR3 nucleotides read TGTGCCAGCAGATTGGCGGGGAGGGTCACCGGGGAGCTGTTTTTT.

V and J are TRBV5-6 and TRBJ2-1, with 7 positions matching TRBD2. CDR3 length: 18 residues. In germline, CDR1 is SGHDT, CDR2 YYEEEE. V lost 4 bases and J lost 0; bases outside the gene matches: 13. The CDR3 here is CASSPRGLGRSSYNEQFF. In DNA, the CDR3 is TGTGCCAGCAGCCCCCGAGGACTAGGGCGAAGCTCCTACAATGAGCAGTTCTTC. The variable domain in full, completed from reference TRBV5-6 and TRBJ2-1, reads DAGVTQSPTHLIKTRGQQVTLRCSPKSGHDTVSWYQQALGQGPQFIFQYYEEEERQRGNFPDRFSGHQFPNYSSELNVNALLLGDSALYLCASSPRGLGRSSYNEQFFGPGTRLTVL.

The rearrangement joins TRBV6-6 to TRBJ2-7; D is uncertain. The CDR3 length is 11 residues. V was pared by 2 bases and J by 6 bases, with 5 bases between. CDR1 and CDR2 from the germline V gene are MNHNY and SVGAGI (reference sequence). For the CDR3, the DNA is TGTGCCAGCAGTTACGGAGCCGAGCAGTACTTC. It translates to CASSYGAEQYF.

The V and J genes are TRBV6-5 and TRBJ1-1; a weak D match, TRBD1 (6 bases). Germline assignment: CDR1 MNHEY and CDR2 SVGAGI. V shed 9 bases and J shed 11 bases, with 16 bases lying between them. The CDR3 consists of 11 residues. The CDR3 is CASSTGRRAFF. The CDR3 DNA reads as TGTGCCAGTTCTACAGGGCGGAGGGCTTTCTTT.